A selection of T cell receptor beta chains follows, all from one sample in a study of response to subunit inactivated influenza vaccine. TCRdb called the RT-PCR reads again in MiXCR, with one record for every CDR3 protein. The sample lists around 480,000 distinct CDR3 sequences, 16% occurring once. The sequenced sample was CD4+ T cells sorted from PBMCs, obtained less than 30 months after vaccination. The receptors derive from a man between 50 and 75 years old who received an inactivated influenza vaccine. Each CDR3 is given with its conserved first and last residue. A D gene is named only where the DNA matches it firmly. Not all rows give a size; the values are once, few, many and, for expanded clones, a class.

V	J	size	D	CDR3	DNA
TRBV4-3	TRBJ2-4	NA	NA	CASSQETLNIQYF	TGCGCCAGCAGCCAAGAAACCCTAAACATTCAGTACTTC
TRBV9	TRBJ2-1	few	TRBD1	CASSADPTGGRNNEQFF	TGTGCCAGCAGCGCAGACCCTACAGGGGGACGCAACAATGAGCAGTTCTTC
TRBV4-3	TRBJ1-6	few	TRBD1	CASSLRDRGYNSPLHF	TGCGCCAGCAGCCTAAGGGACAGGGGGTATAATTCACCCCTCCACTTT
TRBV3-1	TRBJ1-1	NA	NA	CASSHRGMNTEAFF	TGTGCCAGCAGCCATCGAGGTATGAACACTGAAGCTTTCTTT
TRBV3-1	TRBJ2-7	NA	NA	CASSQGSGGEQYF	TGTGCCAGCAGCCAAGGATCAGGCGGCGAGCAGTACTTC
TRBV11-1	TRBJ1-1	few	TRBD1	CASSLFSGGTEAFF	TGTGCCAGCAGCTTGTTTTCAGGGGGCACTGAAGCTTTCTTT
TRBV6-5	TRBJ2-5	few	NA	CASSYAGAPQTQYF	TGTGCCAGCAGTTACGCGGGGGCGCCGCAGACCCAGTACTTC
TRBV11-2	TRBJ2-4	NA	TRBD2	CASSSQRGRRNIQYF	TGTGCCAGCAGCTCGCAGCGGGGCAGACGAAACATTCAGTACTTC
TRBV20-1	TRBJ1-6	NA	NA	CSARDMGRGDSPLHF	TGCAGTGCTAGAGATATGGGCAGGGGAGACTCACCCCTCCACTTT
TRBV5-1	TRBJ2-3	few	TRBD2	CASSSIAGGTDTQYF	TGCGCCAGCAGCTCAATAGCGGGGGGGACGGATACGCAGTATTTT
TRBV12-3/TRBV12-4	TRBJ2-2	few	NA	CASSSAGSNTGELFF	TGTGCCAGCAGTTCGGCGGGTTCGAACACCGGGGAGCTGTTTTTT
TRBV7-9	TRBJ2-5	NA	NA	CASSSNSQTQYF	TGTGCCAGCAGCTCCAATAGCCAGACCCAGTACTTC
TRBV6-1	TRBJ2-4	NA	NA	CASSVVAKNIQYF	TGTGCCAGCAGTGTGGTAGCCAAAAACATTCAGTACTTC
TRBV20-1	TRBJ1-1	NA	NA	CSARDKLAGRWTEAFF	TGCAGTGCTAGAGATAAGCTCGCGGGGCGCTGGACTGAAGCTTTCTTT
TRBV19	TRBJ2-7	NA	NA	CASSIGDSYEQYF	TGTGCCAGTAGTATTGGGGACTCCTACGAGCAGTACTTC
TRBV11-2	TRBJ2-7	NA	NA	CASSPQRVKFGRYYEQYF	TGTGCCAGCAGCCCACAGAGAGTGAAGTTTGGACGGTACTACGAGCAGTACTTC
TRBV7-9	TRBJ2-7	few	TRBD2	CASSFGGTEQYF	TGTGCCAGCAGCTTCGGGGGGACCGAGCAGTACTTC
TRBV29-1	TRBJ2-7	few	TRBD1	CSVEGTGGGYEQYF	TGCAGCGTTGAAGGGACAGGGGGCGGGTACGAGCAGTACTTC
TRBV5-1	TRBJ2-5	NA	NA	CASSLEVGRQETQYF	TGCGCCAGCAGCTTGGAAGTGGGGCGTCAAGAGACCCAGTACTTC
TRBV2	TRBJ2-3	many	NA	CASSGVASTDTQYF	TGTGCCAGCAGTGGGGTGGCTAGCACAGATACGCAGTATTTT
TRBV29-1	TRBJ2-7	NA	NA	CSVVVQNSYEQYF	TGCAGCGTTGTAGTTCAAAACTCCTACGAGCAGTACTTC
TRBV7-2	TRBJ1-2	NA	NA	CASSFDQVGVYGYTF	TGTGCCAGCAGCTTCGACCAGGTTGGGGTCTATGGCTACACCTTC
TRBV6-1	TRBJ2-7	NA	NA	CASRPGDHYEQYF	TGTGCCAGCAGGCCCGGGGACCACTACGAGCAGTACTTC
TRBV20-1	TRBJ1-1	few	TRBD1	CSGGQGVTEAFF	TGCAGTGGCGGACAGGGGGTAACTGAAGCTTTCTTT
TRBV3-1	TRBJ2-7	NA	NA	CASSHPSRYEQYF	TGTGCCAGCAGCCATCCTTCTAGATACGAGCAGTACTTC
TRBV12-3/TRBV12-4	TRBJ1-1	NA	NA	CASSFAGRGTEAFF	TGTGCCAGCAGTTTCGCAGGAAGGGGAACTGAAGCTTTCTTT
TRBV7-2	TRBJ2-3	many	NA	CASSDFGESGDTQYF	TGTGCCAGCAGCGATTTTGGGGAGTCGGGAGATACGCAGTATTTT